This T cell receptor (beta chain) was sequenced during a study of OX40 agonist ivuxolimab in advanced cancers. Study findings and constraints: On average, CD8+ T cells had more expanded clones than CD4+.

The data were produced by immunoSEQ multiplex PCR, yet TCRdb's version contains in-frame clones alone and is incomplete. The sample consists of about 51,000 clones, roughly 86% of them appearing once. With respect to this clone: What it binds is not known.

In germline, CDR1 is SGHTA, CDR2 FQGNSA. Between the trimmed V and J ends, which lost 2 bases and 5 bases, there was a span of 7 bases. CDR3 length: 12 amino acids. Sequences were derived from CD4+ or CD8+ T cells sorted from blood, sampled in a trial of the OX40 agonist ivuxolimab. The TCR comes from an adult with an advanced solid tumor such as melanoma, head and neck, liver or kidney cancer. The V and J genes are TRBV7-2 and TRBJ2-7; D gene unclear. The CDR3 region is CASSLMSHEQYF. As DNA, the CDR3 is TGTGCCAGCAGCTTAATGTCGCACGAGCAGTACTTC.